This passage covers 24 T cell receptor beta chains from one sample sequenced in a study of blood T cell repertoires in COVID-19. Data came from immunoSEQ multiplex PCR; TCRdb stores just in-frame clones and leaves some out. The sample yields about 160,000 clones, roughly 78% seen once. Sequenced: peripheral blood. These receptors were taken from a woman aged 60 to 75 with COVID-19, enrolled during active disease.

The V call is TRBV11-2, the J call TRBJ1-2, with D possibly matching TRBD1 (6 bases). V lost 4 bases and J 5 bases, leaving 17 bases between the germline ends. The germline CDR1 and CDR2 sequences are SGHAT and FQNNGV. This CDR3 is built from 15 residues. CDR3 in DNA: TGTGCCAGCAGCTCCATAAGGACAGAGAATTATGGCTACACCTTC. It translates to CASSSIRTENYGYTF.

The gene calls are TRBV11-2 and TRBJ2-2, with D tentatively TRBD1 (6 bases). CDR1 SGHAT and CDR2 FQNNGV come from the germline V gene. The ends were cut back, 7 bases at V and 6 bases at J, with 21 bases in the middle. This CDR3 is built from 16 residues. DNA for the CDR3: TGTGCCAGCAAGAGATCAGGGGACGTTGGTGCCGGGGAGCTGTTTTTT. Amino acid sequence: CASKRSGDVGAGELFF.

This clone was observed a handful of times. The chain is built from TRBV6-2 or TRBV6-3 and TRBJ2-7; D gene ambiguous. Germline loops: CDR1 MNHEY, CDR2 SVGEGT. V was pared by 6 bases and J by 3 bases, with 6 bases between. The CDR3 has 11 amino acids. The CDR3 loop is CASSRYYEQYF. The CDR3 DNA follows: TGTGCCAGCAGCCGCTACTACGAGCAGTACTTC.

The gene calls are TRBV28 and TRBJ1-2; 10 bases align to TRBD1. The germline gives CDR1 MDHEN, CDR2 SYDVKM. V shed 6 bases and J 0 bases; nucleotides not matched to a gene: 7. CDR3 size: 16 residues. CDR3 in amino acids: CASRTLGQGANYGYTF. The CDR3 bases are TGTGCCAGCAGGACCCTTGGACAGGGGGCTAACTATGGCTACACCTTC.

The V and J genes are TRBV10-3 and TRBJ2-3; 8 nucleotides match TRBD2. This CDR3 is 19 amino acids long. The V gene end was trimmed by 1 base and the J gene end by 2 bases; junction bases not matched to a gene: 14. The germline V gene encodes CDR1 ENHRY and CDR2 SYGVKD. CDR3 loop: CAISEFAGGDLTSTDTQYF. As DNA, the CDR3 is TGTGCCATCAGTGAGTTTGCGGGAGGAGACCTTACCTCCACAGATACGCAGTATTTT.

The chain uses TRBV18 and TRBJ2-7; D is unresolved. V shed 3 bases and J shed 0 bases, with 12 bases lying between them. CDR3 length equals 15 residues. In germline, CDR1 is KGHSH, CDR2 LQKENI. In DNA, the CDR3 is TGTGCCAGCTCACCCCGGAGCGTGACCTCCTACGAGCAGTACTTC. Translating gives CASSPRSVTSYEQYF.

The chain has TRBV5-6 and TRBJ2-5; D perhaps matches TRBD2 (6 bases). V was trimmed by 2 bases and J by 5 bases, leaving 19 bases between them. The V gene's germline CDR1 is SGHDT and CDR2 YYEEEE. This CDR3 has 16 amino acids. CDR3 sequence reads: CASSFSGASLRETQYF. The CDR3 nucleotides are TGTGCCAGCAGCTTTTCGGGAGCGTCCCTCAGGGAGACCCAGTACTTC.

This clone occurred a few times. The gene calls are TRBV5-8 and TRBJ2-7; 9 bases line up with TRBD1. Looked up from germline, CDR1 is SGHTS and CDR2 is YDEGEE. This CDR3 has 15 residues. J lost 2 bases, V lost 1 base, and 4 bases had no gene match. CDR3 nucleotide sequence: TGTGCCAGCAGCTTGTTACGGGACAGGGCCTACGAGCAGTACTTC. Translating it yields CASSLLRDRAYEQYF.

This chain connects TRBV25-1 to TRBJ2-1; 8 bases line up with TRBD1. Per germline, CDR1 MGHDK and CDR2 SYGVNS. This CDR3 has 16 residues. V trimming: 2 bases; J trimming: 7 bases; junction bases outside the gene matches: 10. Here the CDR3 reads CASSEGPWTGNNEQFF. The CDR3 bases are TGTGCCAGCAGTGAAGGGCCGTGGACAGGGAATAATGAGCAGTTCTTC.

CDR3: CGWTGPETQYF. In nucleotides, the CDR3 is TGCGGGTGGACAGGGCCTGAGACCCAGTACTTC. The chain employs TRBV20-1 and TRBJ2-5, with 8 bases matching TRBD1. The CDR3 has 11 amino acids. CDR1 and CDR2 from the germline V gene are DFQATT and SNEGSKA (reference sequence).

The chain couples TRBV27 to TRBJ1-4; no firm D call. Germline CDR1 and CDR2: MNHEY and SMNVEV (reference sequence). The CDR3 is 13 residues long. V dropped 10 bases and J dropped 6 bases, with 15 bases sitting between them. CDR3 bases: TGTGCCACAAAGGGAGAATGGGATGAAAAACTGTTTTTT. Protein: CATKGEWDEKLFF.

This chain joins TRBV11-2 and TRBJ1-2, with 7 bases that match TRBD1. The germline V gene has CDR1 SGHAT and CDR2 FQNNGV. The ends lost 4 bases at V and 6 bases at J; junction bases unmatched: 2. This CDR3 comprises 12 residues. The CDR3 spells CASSSTGHGYTF. CDR3 sequence (DNA): TGTGCCAGCAGCTCGACAGGGCATGGCTACACCTTC. Drawing the rest from reference TRBV11-2 and TRBJ1-2, the complete variable domain is EAGVAQSPRYKIIEKRQSVAFWCNPISGHATLYWYQQILGQGPKLLIQFQNNGVVDDSQLPKDRFSAERLKGVDSTLKIQPAKLEDSAVYLCASSSTGHGYTFGSGTRLTVV.

The rearrangement joins TRBV5-1 to TRBJ2-7, with TRBD1 matching 8 bases. V trimming: 2 bases; J trimming: 5 bases; junction bases outside the gene matches: 15. The length of the CDR3 is 17 residues. Germline V gene sequence: CDR1 SGHRS, CDR2 YFSETQ. The DNA for the CDR3 is TGCGCCAGCAGCTTAGGCCCTGGACAGGGCGCTTCGAACGAGCAGTACGTC. Amino acid sequence: CASSLGPGQGASNEQYV.

V is TRBV5-6 and J is TRBJ1-4; 9 bases line up with TRBD1. The CDR3 covers 15 residues. Trimming removed 5 bases from V and 5 bases from J; junction bases left unmatched: 7. CDR1 SGHDT and CDR2 YYEEEE come from the germline V gene. The CDR3 DNA sequence: TGTGCCAGCAGTCTGGCTGGGACAGGGAATGAAAAACTGTTTTTT. It specifies CASSLAGTGNEKLFF.

V and J are TRBV13 and TRBJ2-2; D is possibly TRBD2 (5 bases). V was trimmed by 5 bases and J by 6 bases, leaving 19 bases between them. Germline loops: CDR1 PRHDT, CDR2 FYEKMQ (reference sequence). The CDR3 has 16 residues. CDR3: CASSLRSGRGSGELFF. The CDR3 nucleotides are TGTGCCAGCAGCCTTAGGAGTGGCAGAGGGTCCGGGGAGCTGTTTTTT.

V usage is TRBV6-5 and J usage is TRBJ1-3; D might be TRBD1 (6 bases). From germline, CDR1 is MNHEY and CDR2 SVGAGI. V lost 0 bases to trimming and J lost 0 bases, with 9 bases between them. There are 16 residues in the CDR3. The CDR3 DNA is TGTGCCAGCAGTTACTCGAGGACAGCCTCTGGAAACACCATATATTTT. It translates to CASSYSRTASGNTIYF.

V is TRBV28 and J is TRBJ1-6; 7 bases align to TRBD1. Germline-derived CDR1 and CDR2 are MDHEN and SYDVKM. The CDR3 is 15 residues long. V dropped 6 bases and J dropped 9; count of bases not matched to a gene: 11. DNA for the CDR3: TGTGCCAGCAGGCCCCCAACAGGGGACGCTTCACCCCTCCACTTT. This sequence encodes CASRPPTGDASPLHF.

This clone was recorded a few times. This CDR3 reads CASSGTSTDTQYF. As DNA, the CDR3 is TGTGCCAGCAGCGGGACTAGTACAGATACGCAGTATTTT. The chain uses TRBV9 and TRBJ2-3; 7 bases agree with TRBD2. This CDR3 is built from 13 residues. Per the germline V gene, CDR1 is SGDLS and CDR2 is YYNGEE. Germline trimming cut 3 bases from V and 3 bases from J; bases unmatched to any gene: 1.

The CDR3 spells CSVEENGAGGPGDTQYF. CDR3 in DNA: TGCAGCGTTGAAGAAAATGGCGCGGGAGGTCCGGGAGATACGCAGTATTTT. The chain uses TRBV29-1 and TRBJ2-3; 8 nucleotides align to TRBD2. Germline CDR1 and CDR2: SQVTM and ANQGSEA. This CDR3 has 17 amino acids. The V segment lost 0 bases and the J segment 5 bases; nucleotides outside the gene matches: 13.

The chain links TRBV14 to TRBJ2-4; possible D gene TRBD1, 6 bases. The length of the CDR3 is 13 residues. Trimming removed 3 bases from V and 4 bases from J, with 7 bases in between. Germline V gives CDR1 SGHDN, CDR2 FVKESK. CDR3 protein: CASSHGQKNIQYF. In nucleotides, the CDR3 is TGTGCCAGCAGCCACGGACAGAAAAACATTCAGTACTTC. Supplemented by reference TRBV14 and TRBJ2-4, the full variable domain reads EAGVTQFPSHSVIEKGQTVTLRCDPISGHDNLYWYRRVMGKEIKFLLHFVKESKQDESGMPNNRFLAERTGGTYSTLKVQPAELEDSGVYFCASSHGQKNIQYFGAGTRLSVL.

The gene calls are TRBV28 and TRBJ2-3, with D tentatively TRBD1 (6 bases). Germline-derived CDR1 and CDR2 are MDHEN and SYDVKM. CDR3 length equals 20 residues. Trimming left V 3 bases short and J 0 bases short, with 25 bases between. CDR3 protein: CASSFFGGVGFTSSTDTQYF. The CDR3 nucleotides are TGTGCCAGCAGTTTTTTTGGGGGCGTTGGGTTTACCTCTAGCACAGATACGCAGTATTTT.

This clone was recorded many times. The V and J genes are TRBV14 and TRBJ1-1; maybe TRBD1 (5 bases). The length of the CDR3 is 15 residues. The germline V gene has CDR1 SGHDN and CDR2 FVKESK. The V end lost 0 bases, the J end lost 7 bases, and 15 bases lay between the germline ends. The CDR3 region is CASSQDPAGRSEAFF. CDR3 coding DNA: TGTGCCAGCAGCCAAGATCCCGCGGGGCGTAGTGAAGCTTTCTTT.

The V and J genes are TRBV5-4 and TRBJ2-2, with 10 bases identical to TRBD1. V was pared by 5 bases and J by 8 bases, with 15 bases of the junction left unmatched. Looked up from germline, CDR1 is SGHNT and CDR2 is YYREEE (reference sequence). There are 17 residues in the CDR3. The CDR3 sequence: CASRKNPGQGFIGELFF. In DNA, the CDR3 is TGTGCCAGCAGAAAAAACCCGGGACAGGGGTTTATAGGGGAGCTGTTTTTT. The entire variable domain, with the rest obtained from reference TRBV5-4 and TRBJ2-2, is as follows: ETGVTQSPTHLIKTRGQQVTLRCSSQSGHNTVSWYQQALGQGPQFIFQYYREEENGRGNFPPRFSGLQFPNYSSELNVNALELDDSALYLCASRKNPGQGFIGELFFGEGSRLTVL.

CDR3 sequence: CASSLGQGRIGGTEAFF. In DNA form, the CDR3 reads TGTGCCAGCAGCTTGGGACAGGGGAGGATTGGCGGCACTGAAGCTTTCTTT. The V and J genes are TRBV7-9 and TRBJ1-1; 10 bases fit TRBD1. Per germline, CDR1 SEHNR and CDR2 FQNEAQ (reference sequence). The trim removed 3 bases at V and 4 bases at J, leaving 11 bases unmatched. The CDR3 spans 17 residues.